This TCR beta chain was sequenced in a study of T cell responses to AZD1222 COVID-19 vaccine. Notes on the study in general: Vaccine-associated CD4 TCRs ranged over spike, dominating at 160-218 and 743-854.

Germline V gene sequence: CDR1 SQVTM, CDR2 ANQGSEA. The trim removed 3 bases at V and 2 bases at J, leaving 5 bases unmatched. This CDR3 is 15 amino acids long. Some clones are missing from TCRdb's copy, which holds only in-frame ones; the method was immunoSEQ multiplex PCR. The sample includes under 150,000 clones, approximately 93% of them seen just once. On this clone itself: Its matching antigen is unknown.

The gene calls are TRBV29-1 and TRBJ2-7; TRBD2 matches 12 bases. The sequencing here drew on peripheral blood, taken on day 0 of AZD1222 vaccination. This clonotype was obtained from an adult in good health. CDR3 coding DNA: TGCAGCGTTGACGGGACTAGCGGGCAGACCTACGAGCAGTACTTC. Translating it yields CSVDGTSGQTYEQYF.